The clone carrying this TCR beta chain has a handful of counts. These data originate in a study of blood T cell repertoires in COVID-19. Whole-study context: Spain, Italy and the United States supplied samples that represented acute and convalescent COVID-19.

In the authors' workflow: Amplified reference gene primers provided the basis for estimating nucleated cell counts. Assay: immunoSEQ multiplex PCR; the TCRdb copy retains only in-frame clones and omits some. From that table come the V and J calls and clone size; the DNA was used to work out D and trimming. The sample lists about 92,000 clones; roughly 70% were seen once. CDR3 length: 16 amino acids. V lost 1 base and J lost 2; bases outside the gene matches: 3. Per the germline V gene, CDR1 is SGHTA and CDR2 is FQGTGA. The chain uses TRBV7-3 and TRBJ2-1, with TRBD2 matching 9 bases. The TCR comes from a woman aged 60-70 years in a cohort sampled during active or convalescent COVID-19. The sequencing sample was made of peripheral blood. In DNA, the CDR3 is TGTGCCAGCAGCTTAATTAGCGGGGGCCCCTACAATGAGCAGTTCTTC. This sequence encodes CASSLISGGPYNEQFF.